What follows is one T cell receptor (beta chain) and its context. Its matching antigen is unknown. Germline values: CDR1 WSHSY, CDR2 SAAADI. The V gene end was trimmed by 10 bases and the J gene end by 0 bases; junction bases not matched to a gene: 9. This CDR3 contains 15 residues. Sequencing in the ViraFEST assay came after antigen-specific CD4+ T cells had been expanded with viral peptide pools, which were used to stimulate PBMC. CD4+ T cell isolation took place after approximately ten days of culture. The vaccine given was either BNT162b2 or mRNA-1273, in two doses. Vaccinated participants had no history of SARS-CoV-2 infection and tested negative for nucleocapsid antibodies. The sample comes from a study of vaccination effects on CD4 cells after COVID-19. Findings and caveats of the study: Among infection- and vaccine-induced clones, marked clonal contraction occurred late after vaccination.

Some clones are missing from TCRdb's copy, which holds only in-frame ones; the method was immunoSEQ multiplex PCR. The table lists fewer than 40,000 clones, about 80% of them singletons. The source is a human donor who received a COVID-19 vaccine. Some clones in this sample may be carry-over from other donors' samples. The genes are TRBV10-2 and TRBJ1-3; 7 bases match TRBD1. The sequences come from CD4+ T cells from PBMCs cultured with HCoV-NL63 spike peptides, collected after COVID-19 vaccination. The chain's CDR3 is CATSRTGISGNTIYF. CDR3 DNA sequence: TGCGCCACCTCTCGGACAGGTATCTCTGGAAACACCATATATTTT.